The 21 T cell receptor beta chains below all came from one sample that was sequenced in a study of cytomegalovirus exposure and HLA in healthy donors. The PCR contained 60 Vbeta and 13 Jbeta primers. The table came from immunoSEQ multiplex PCR; TCRdb's copy has only in-frame clones and leaves some out. The sample yields 65,000 to 100,000 clones, about 85% seen once. The sample consisted of PBMCs. The receptors stem from a woman between 40 and 55 years old in good health and CMV-seropositive.

The chain is built from TRBV27 and TRBJ2-3; possible D gene TRBD2, 5 bases. The CDR3 contains 15 residues. The germline V gene encodes CDR1 MNHEY and CDR2 SMNVEV (reference sequence). Trimming pared 5 bases from V and 10 bases from J, leaving 22 bases between. The CDR3 coding sequence is TGTGCCAGCAGTCAACGCCCAGGACGGGGAGAGCCGCAGTATTTT. It translates to CASSQRPGRGEPQYF.

This clone was observed a few times. The chain has TRBV27 and TRBJ1-5; D possibly corresponds to TRBD1 (5 bases). The CDR3 has 15 residues. CDR1 MNHEY and CDR2 SMNVEV come from the germline V gene (reference sequence). V was trimmed by 5 bases and J by 2 bases, leaving 13 bases between them. CDR3 nucleotides: TGTGCCAGCAGTCCAGGGTTCAGAGGCAATCAGCCCCAGCATTTT. It specifies CASSPGFRGNQPQHF.

V is TRBV2 and J is TRBJ2-5, with 14 bases aligning to TRBD2. Germline V gene data show CDR1 as SNHLY and CDR2 as FYNNEI. Trimming cost V 8 bases and J 0 bases; bases outside gene matches: 5. This CDR3 region has 16 residues. In DNA form, the CDR3 reads TGTGCCAGCCCGGGACTAGCGGGGGCAAACCAAGAGACCCAGTACTTC. Its translation: CASPGLAGANQETQYF. The entire variable domain, with the rest obtained from reference TRBV2 and TRBJ2-5, is as follows: EPEVTQTPSHQVTQMGQEVILRCVPISNHLYFYWYRQILGQKVEFLVSFYNNEISEKSEIFDDQFSVERPDGSNFTLKIRSTKLEDSAMYFCASPGLAGANQETQYFGPGTRLLVL.

The chain joins TRBV4-1 to TRBJ2-1; 8 bases align to TRBD2. The CDR3 is 15 amino acids. Trimming cost V 2 bases and J 8 bases; bases outside gene matches: 8. The germline V gene has CDR1 MGHRA and CDR2 YSYEKL. This CDR3 is CASSQTGLAVDEQFF. The DNA for the CDR3 is TGCGCCAGCAGCCAAACAGGACTAGCCGTGGATGAGCAGTTCTTC.

The sample holds one count of this clone. This rearrangement joins TRBV5-1 to TRBJ2-1; 10 nucleotides agree with TRBD2. Germline CDR1 is SGHRS and CDR2 is YFSETQ. V was clipped by 4 bases and J by 4 bases; unmatched bases: 2. This CDR3 region has 14 residues. The CDR3 nucleotides read TGCGCCAGCAGCCCACTAGCGGGATACAATGAGCAGTTCTTC. Its protein is CASSPLAGYNEQFF.

The V and J genes are TRBV7-2 and TRBJ2-3; 10 bases align to TRBD2. CDR1 is SGHTA and CDR2 is FQGNSA in the germline V gene. V dropped 3 bases and J dropped 4; count of bases not matched to a gene: 7. This CDR3 is 16 amino acids long. The CDR3 loop reads CASSLNLAGGADTQYF. CDR3 nucleotide sequence: TGTGCCAGCAGCTTGAACTTAGCGGGAGGCGCAGATACGCAGTATTTT.

The chain is built from TRBV7-9 and TRBJ2-1, with D possibly TRBD1 on 6 matching bases. Germline V lookup: CDR1 SEHNR, CDR2 FQNEAQ (reference sequence). The V and J ends lost 4 bases and 6 bases respectively, with 22 bases between them. This CDR3 has 17 residues. In DNA, the CDR3 is TGTGCCAGCAGCTCACCGGCCGGGACACGGACCATCAATGAGCAGTTCTTC. Its protein product is CASSSPAGTRTINEQFF.

The V call is TRBV18, the J call TRBJ1-5; 11 bases are a match to TRBD1. After removal of 3 bases from V and 4 bases from J, the junction contained 8 bases not matched to a gene. This CDR3 has 17 residues. The germline CDR1 and CDR2 sequences are KGHSH and LQKENI. CDR3 sequence (DNA): TGTGCCAGCTCACCGAGAGTAGGGACAGGGGGAAATCAGCCCCAGCATTTT. It yields the protein CASSPRVGTGGNQPQHF.

This chain joins TRBV10-1 and TRBJ2-1, with 7 bases matching TRBD1. Germline V gene sequence: CDR1 WNHNN, CDR2 SYGVQD (reference sequence). Germline trimming cut 6 bases from V and 7 bases from J; bases unmatched to any gene: 15. The CDR3 spans 16 residues. CDR3 residues: CASSTDRLWAVNEQFF. CDR3 DNA sequence: TGCGCCAGCAGCACGGACAGGCTCTGGGCTGTTAATGAGCAGTTCTTC.

The chain uses TRBV19 and TRBJ1-3; D not resolved. Germline CDR1 and CDR2: LNHDA and SQIVND (reference sequence). The CDR3 sequence is 13 residues long. The ends were cut back, 4 bases at V and 4 bases at J, with 8 bases in the middle. CDR3 amino acids: CASSTNWGNTIYF. The CDR3 DNA sequence: TGTGCCAGTAGTACTAATTGGGGAAACACCATATATTTT.

J is TRBJ2-1 and V is TRBV5-8; D remains unclear. This CDR3 region has 13 residues. Trimming cost V 1 base and J 5 bases, with 7 bases left between them. Germline V gene sequence: CDR1 SGHTS, CDR2 YDEGEE. The CDR3 DNA is TGTGCCAGCAGCTTGTTCCGAGACAATGAGCAGTTCTTC. Translating it yields CASSLFRDNEQFF.

This clone was counted only a few times. V and J are TRBV4-3 and TRBJ2-2; 7 positions agree with TRBD2. Germline lookup yields CDR1 LGHNA and CDR2 YSLEER. The CDR3 is 16 amino acids. Germline trimming cut 3 bases from V and 0 bases from J; bases unmatched to any gene: 4. The CDR3 loop is CASSHTSAANTGELFF. CDR3 coding DNA: TGCGCCAGCAGCCATACTAGCGCCGCGAACACCGGGGAGCTGTTTTTT.

The chain couples TRBV5-1 to TRBJ1-6; D is undetermined. The CDR3 has 14 amino acids. V dropped 4 bases and J dropped 7 bases, with 12 bases sitting between them. Germline V gene lookup returns CDR1 SGHRS and CDR2 YFSETQ. The CDR3 loop reads CASSPGSTNSPLHF. The CDR3 coding sequence is TGCGCCAGCAGCCCCGGTAGCACCAATTCACCCCTCCACTTT.

V gene TRBV6-1 combines with J gene TRBJ2-7; TRBD2 might be the D (6 bases). Germline V lookup: CDR1 MNHNS, CDR2 SASEGT. There are 16 residues in the CDR3. Trimming cost V 3 bases and J 1 base, with 16 bases left between them. The DNA of the CDR3 is TGTGCCAGCAGTGACGCCTCGGGACTGCATTCCTACGAGCAGTACTTC. It is translated as CASSDASGLHSYEQYF.

The chain recombines TRBV27 with TRBJ2-7, with 7 positions matching TRBD1. The CDR3 extends over 14 amino acids. CDR1 MNHEY and CDR2 SMNVEV come from the germline V gene (reference sequence). V lost 6 bases, J lost 0 bases, and 5 bases stayed unmatched. The CDR3 nucleotides read TGTGCCAGCAGGCTGACAGGGACCTCCTACGAGCAGTACTTC. Translating gives CASRLTGTSYEQYF.

The chain employs TRBV28 and TRBJ2-2; D not resolved. This CDR3 region has 11 residues. The V gene lost 3 bases and the J gene lost 7 bases, with 3 bases spanning the gap. Germline loops: CDR1 MDHEN, CDR2 SYDVKM. CDR3 sequence reads: CASSFVGELFF. The CDR3 DNA follows: TGTGCCAGCAGTTTCGTCGGGGAGCTGTTTTTT.

Worth noting for this clone: The junction departs from germline at one end; a sequencing error may be responsible. The V call is TRBV7-7, the J call TRBJ2-3; the match to TRBD2 covers 7 bases. The CDR3 consists of 15 residues. Germline V gene lookup returns CDR1 SSHAT and CDR2 FNYEAQ (reference sequence). The CDR3 reads CASSISHTGGDTQYF. The DNA of the CDR3 is TGTGCTAGCAGCATTTCTCACACGGGAGGAGATACGCAGTATTTT.

This chain links TRBV7-2 with TRBJ1-1; D is uncertain. The CDR3 is 13 residues long. Germline CDR1 reads SGHTA; CDR2 reads FQGNSA. The ends were cut back, 8 bases at V and 0 bases at J, with 10 bases in the middle. The CDR3 DNA sequence: TGTGCCAGCCTCCAAACAGTGAACACTGAAGCTTTCTTT. This translates into CASLQTVNTEAFF.

V usage is TRBV6-6 and J usage is TRBJ1-2, with D possibly being TRBD1 (5 bases). Per germline, CDR1 MNHNY and CDR2 SVGAGI (reference sequence). The germline V and J ends were trimmed by 2 bases and 7 bases, with 14 bases remaining between them. The CDR3 totals 14 residues. The CDR3 DNA is TGTGCCAGCAGTTACGACAGCCTCGATTCTGGCTACACCTTC. This gives the protein CASSYDSLDSGYTF.

The chain is built from TRBV5-5 and TRBJ2-7; D not certain. From germline, CDR1 is SGHKS and CDR2 YYEKEE (reference sequence). Between the trimmed V and J ends, which lost 4 bases and 0 bases, there was a span of 11 bases. The CDR3 runs to 14 residues. In DNA form, the CDR3 reads TGTGCCAGCAGCCCCGACACCTCCTCCTACGAGCAGTACTTC. Residues: CASSPDTSSYEQYF.

A single count supports this clone. V gene TRBV5-4 combines with J gene TRBJ2-7, with 13 positions matching TRBD2. The junction had 8 bases not matched to a gene; V was cut back by 4 bases and J by 7 bases. Looked up from germline, CDR1 is SGHNT and CDR2 is YYREEE (reference sequence). The CDR3 has 15 residues. The CDR3 region has the DNA TGTGCCAGCAGCCCATGGACTAGCGGGGGTGAAGAGCAGTACTTC. This gives the protein CASSPWTSGGEEQYF.